Following are 31 T cell receptor beta chains from one sample sequenced in a study of T cells after yellow fever vaccination. MiXCR was run by TCRdb on the 5' RACE reads, yielding one entry per CDR3 protein. Seen here are roughly 120,000 distinct CDR3 sequences, about 6.8% observed once, and the top ten hold roughly 3%. The sequences come from CD4+ T cells sorted from PBMCs, collected around 45 days after the first yellow fever vaccination. These receptors all stem from a young man who received the YFV17D yellow fever vaccine.

This clonotype was recorded many times. This CDR3 reads CASRQSGDSYNSPLHF. The CDR3 coding sequence is TGCGCCAGCAGACAGTCAGGGGACTCCTATAATTCACCCCTCCACTTT. The V gene is TRBV10-2, the J gene TRBJ1-6; possibly TRBD1 for D (6 bases). V was trimmed by 6 bases and J by 0 bases, leaving 12 bases between them. The CDR3 extends over 16 amino acids. Germline V gene lookup returns CDR1 WSHSY and CDR2 SAAADI.

The chain employs TRBV20-1 and TRBJ1-2, with D hard to call. This CDR3 has 13 residues. The V and J ends lost 6 bases and 7 bases respectively, with 18 bases between them. CDR1 and CDR2 from the germline V gene are DFQATT and SNEGSKA (reference sequence). CDR3 in DNA: TGCAGTGCCCCGCCCTCGGCCGGACGTGGCTACACCTTC. It specifies CSAPPSAGRGYTF.

The table lists this clonotype with many counts. The chain is built from TRBV5-5 and TRBJ1-1; no definite D call. Germline V lookup: CDR1 SGHKS, CDR2 YYEKEE (reference sequence). This CDR3 is built from 14 residues. Trimming left V 4 bases short and J 1 base short, with 11 bases between. The CDR3 region is CASSQNRRNTEAFF. In DNA, the CDR3 is TGTGCCAGCAGCCAGAACCGACGGAACACTGAAGCTTTCTTT.

This clonotype has at least ten counts. The chain has TRBV7-2 and TRBJ2-1, with a weak D call TRBD2 (6 bases). The V gene lost 5 bases and the J gene lost 3 bases, with 14 bases spanning the gap. CDR3 length: 15 amino acids. Germline CDR1 SGHTA, CDR2 FQGNSA. CDR3 residues: CASSGNGGNYNEQFF. The CDR3 DNA is TGTGCCAGCAGCGGGAATGGCGGGAACTACAATGAGCAGTTCTTC.

The table lists this clonotype with many counts. The J gene is TRBJ2-3, the V gene TRBV5-1, with 9 bases identical to TRBD2. CDR1 and CDR2 (germline): SGHRS, YFSETQ. The CDR3 loop spans 15 amino acids. V lost 4 bases and J lost 4; bases outside the gene matches: 7. The CDR3 loop is CASSPSGIRADTQYF. In DNA form, the CDR3 reads TGCGCCAGCAGCCCTAGCGGGATCCGAGCAGATACGCAGTATTTT. Complete variable domain (other parts from reference TRBV5-1 and TRBJ2-3): KAGVTQTPRYLIKTRGQQVTLSCSPISGHRSVSWYQQTPGQGLQFLFEYFSETQRNKGNFPGRFSGRQFSNSRSEMNVSTLELGDSALYLCASSPSGIRADTQYFGPGTRLTVL.

The chain carries TRBV6-2 or TRBV6-3 and TRBJ2-6; D is unresolved. V was clipped by 2 bases and J by 0 bases, with 5 bases between them. The CDR3 has 15 amino acids. CDR1 is MNHEY, CDR2 SVGEGT, per germline. In DNA, the CDR3 is TGTGCCAGCAGTTACGGCCACTCTGGGGCCAACGTCCTGACTTTC. Its protein product is CASSYGHSGANVLTF.

This clonotype was seen ten or more times. This rearrangement joins TRBV7-6 to TRBJ2-1; tentatively, D is TRBD2 (5 bases). The CDR3 loop spans 11 amino acids. The germline V gene has CDR1 SGHVS and CDR2 FNYEAQ. The CDR3 DNA follows: TGTGCTTCGGGGACCTACAATGAGCAGTTCTTC. Translating gives CASGTYNEQFF.

The rearrangement joins TRBV20-1 to TRBJ1-5; 7 bases are shared with TRBD1. This CDR3 is 13 amino acids long. The V segment lost 6 bases and the J segment 7 bases; nucleotides outside the gene matches: 9. Germline CDR1 reads DFQATT; CDR2 reads SNEGSKA (reference sequence). CDR3: CSAPRGRGQPQHF. The CDR3 DNA follows: TGCAGTGCGCCGAGGGGGCGCGGGCAGCCCCAGCATTTT.

As to this clonotype: This may arise from a read error, as a much more abundant clone is one base away. This chain joins TRBV6-1 and TRBJ1-1, with D possibly being TRBD1 (6 bases). Germline V lookup: CDR1 MNHNS, CDR2 SASEGT. This CDR3 region has 14 residues. The chain's CDR3 is CTSSWTDQNTEAFF. Here the CDR3 DNA reads TGTACCAGCAGCTGGACAGATCAGAACACTGAAGCTTTCTTT.

In this sample, this clonotype turned up many times. The J gene is TRBJ2-3, the V gene TRBV7-9, with D tentatively TRBD2 (6 bases). Per the germline V gene, CDR1 is SEHNR and CDR2 is FQNEAQ (reference sequence). V lost 0 bases and J 6 bases, leaving 13 bases between the germline ends. The CDR3 has 15 amino acids. CDR3 amino acids: CASSLAGRNRDTQYF. The DNA for the CDR3 is TGTGCCAGCAGCTTAGCGGGGAGGAATAGGGATACGCAGTATTTT.

This rearrangement joins TRBV3-1 to TRBJ2-5; D is ambiguous. Germline assignment: CDR1 LGHDT and CDR2 YNNKEL (reference sequence). The CDR3 is 14 residues long. Trimming took 1 base from V and 4 from J, leaving 10 bases between them. The DNA for the CDR3 is TGTGCCAGCAGCCAAGGGGCCTTGCGAGAGACCCAGTACTTC. Translation gives CASSQGALRETQYF.

This clonotype has ten or more counts. V usage is TRBV20-1 and J usage is TRBJ2-4, with 9 bases identical to TRBD2. V was pared by 4 bases and J by 0 bases, with 10 bases of the junction left unmatched. The CDR3 length is 17 residues. Germline CDR1 and CDR2: DFQATT and SNEGSKA (reference sequence). The CDR3 DNA reads TGCAGTGCTAATAGGTTCGCTAGCGGGGAAGCCAAAAACATTCAGTACTTC. Its protein is CSANRFASGEAKNIQYF.

This clonotype was found many times. V is TRBV4-1 and J is TRBJ2-3; D is undetermined. This CDR3 contains 12 residues. Looked up from germline, CDR1 is MGHRA and CDR2 is YSYEKL. Trimming removed 1 base from V and 6 bases from J, with 5 bases in between. DNA for the CDR3: TGCGCCAGCAGCCAAGTCCGGGATACGCAGTATTTT. Protein sequence: CASSQVRDTQYF.

This clonotype was counted at least ten times. The chain couples TRBV7-2 to TRBJ2-1, with D perhaps TRBD1 (6 bases). Trimming took off 8 bases at V and 3 bases at J, with 14 bases between the two ends. CDR1 and CDR2 from the germline V gene are SGHTA and FQGNSA. The CDR3 runs 14 residues. The CDR3 spells CASLPDRSYNEQFF. CDR3 coding DNA: TGTGCCAGCTTACCGGACAGAAGCTACAATGAGCAGTTCTTC.

This clonotype has a count of ten or more. The rearrangement joins TRBV12-3 or TRBV12-4 to TRBJ1-1; 8 nucleotides agree with TRBD1. The CDR3 totals 15 residues. V trimming: 7 bases; J trimming: 4 bases; junction bases outside the gene matches: 11. The CDR3 loop reads CASTPQGAASTEAFF. In DNA, the CDR3 is TGTGCCAGCACCCCTCAGGGGGCGGCGAGCACTGAAGCTTTCTTT.

V gene TRBV5-6 combines with J gene TRBJ1-6; D perhaps matches TRBD1 (5 bases). This CDR3 has 12 amino acids. Germline assignment: CDR1 SGHDT and CDR2 YYEEEE. V shed 4 bases and J shed 8 bases, with 7 bases lying between them. The CDR3 sequence: CASSVGDSPLHF. The CDR3 DNA reads TGTGCCAGCAGCGTGGGGGATTCACCCCTCCACTTT.

The J gene is TRBJ2-7, the V gene TRBV19, with D hard to call. Germline CDR1 reads LNHDA; CDR2 reads SQIVND (reference sequence). Deletions cut 3 bases from V and 0 bases from J, with 6 bases between. The CDR3 is made up of 13 amino acids. For the CDR3, the DNA is TGTGCCAGTAGTATGGACCACTCCTACGAGCAGTACTTC. It translates to CASSMDHSYEQYF. Full variable domain (outside the CDR3, taken from reference TRBV19 and TRBJ2-7): DGGITQSPKYLFRKEGQNVTLSCEQNLNHDAMYWYRQDPGQGLRLIYYSQIVNDFQKGDIAEGYSVSREKKESFPLTVTSAQKNPTAFYLCASSMDHSYEQYFGPGTRLTVT.

This clonotype was seen repeatedly, ten times or more. The rearrangement links TRBV5-1 to TRBJ2-3; TRBD2 matches at 11 bases. Trimming at V came to 0 bases and at J to 6 bases, leaving 6 bases not matched to a gene. The CDR3 is 16 residues long. CDR1 SGHRS and CDR2 YFSETQ come from the germline V gene. The CDR3 loop is CASSLALAGGLDTQYF. DNA for the CDR3: TGCGCCAGCAGCTTGGCCCTAGCGGGGGGCCTGGATACGCAGTATTTT.

This clonotype was counted many times. The chain couples TRBV10-1 to TRBJ2-2; 8 bases match TRBD2. The CDR3 contains 15 residues. V lost 6 bases to trimming and J lost 1 base; unmatched junction nucleotides: 4. Germline CDR1 WNHNN, CDR2 SYGVQD (reference sequence). In DNA, the CDR3 is TGCGCCAGCAGGCCCGGGGGGGTGAACACCGGGGAGCTGTTTTTT. Translated, it gives CASRPGGVNTGELFF.

The sample holds many counts of this clonotype. Here the CDR3 DNA reads TGCGCCAGCAGCCGCCAGGGGAGGGAGGCTGAAGCTTTCTTT. Residues: CASSRQGREAEAFF. The genes are TRBV5-1 and TRBJ1-1; TRBD1 might be the D (6 bases). V shed 4 bases and J shed 6 bases, with 16 bases lying between them. In germline, CDR1 is SGHRS, CDR2 YFSETQ. The length of the CDR3 is 14 residues.

This clonotype was observed a few times. V usage is TRBV4-3 and J usage is TRBJ1-3, with D unresolved. Trimming shortened V by 0 bases and J by 5 bases, and 11 bases separated the two germline ends. This CDR3 is built from 15 residues. Germline V gene sequence: CDR1 LGHNA, CDR2 YSLEER. The CDR3 here is CASSQDRPARNTIYF. DNA of the CDR3: TGCGCCAGCAGCCAAGATAGACCAGCAAGAAACACCATATATTTT.

The chain uses TRBV2 and TRBJ1-2; D unresolved. Germline values: CDR1 SNHLY, CDR2 FYNNEI. The CDR3 sequence is 14 residues long. V was cut by 6 bases and J by 2 bases, with 13 bases left in between. CDR3 amino acids: CASRLEVGNYGYTF. The CDR3 coding sequence is TGTGCCAGCAGGCTAGAGGTCGGGAACTATGGCTACACCTTC.

In its sample, this clonotype was seen many times. The chain has TRBV3-1 and TRBJ1-6; 8 bases are shared with TRBD1. The CDR3 is made up of 14 amino acids. The germline V gene has CDR1 LGHDT and CDR2 YNNKEL (reference sequence). With 2 bases clipped from V and 8 bases from J, the junction kept 2 bases outside the gene matches. This chain's CDR3 is CASSQSTGDSPLHF. The CDR3 DNA reads as TGTGCCAGCAGCCAATCGACAGGGGATTCACCCCTCCACTTT.

V gene TRBV5-1 combines with J gene TRBJ2-1; the match to TRBD2 covers 14 bases. The ends lost 3 bases at V and 4 bases at J; junction bases unmatched: 6. Germline CDR1 reads SGHRS; CDR2 reads YFSETQ. The CDR3 consists of 17 residues. CDR3 in amino acids: CASSWGLAGERYNEQFF. The CDR3 DNA reads as TGCGCCAGCAGCTGGGGACTAGCGGGGGAAAGGTACAATGAGCAGTTCTTC.

The table lists this clonotype with a few counts. The chain links TRBV7-9 to TRBJ2-3; unclear D gene. This CDR3 contains 16 residues. The V and J ends lost 5 bases and 0 bases respectively, with 15 bases between them. CDR1 and CDR2 from the germline V gene are SEHNR and FQNEAQ (reference sequence). CDR3 bases: TGTGCCAGCAGCCCCCACCGAATAACTAGCACAGATACGCAGTATTTT. Translated, it gives CASSPHRITSTDTQYF.

Turning to this clonotype: A much larger clone sits a single nucleotide away, making a read error possible. The rearrangement uses TRBV5-1 and TRBJ2-3; D is undetermined. CDR1 and CDR2 from the germline V gene are SGHRS and YFSETQ. Between the trimmed V and J ends, which lost 2 bases and 4 bases, there was a span of 8 bases. This CDR3 has 13 residues. CDR3 region: CASSFCTADTQYF. Here the CDR3 DNA reads TGCGCCAGCAGCTTTTGCACGGCAGATACGCAGTATTTT.

There are many counts of this clonotype. The chain links TRBV7-2 to TRBJ2-3; either TRBD1 or TRBD2 may fit D (6 bases each). The germline V gene encodes CDR1 SGHTA and CDR2 FQGNSA. The CDR3 consists of 13 residues. V shed 7 bases and J shed 8 bases, with 16 bases lying between them. The CDR3 region has the DNA TGTGCCAGCATGGCGGGACATCTGGGTACGCAGTATTTT. It specifies CASMAGHLGTQYF.

This clonotype was observed many times. V gene TRBV15 combines with J gene TRBJ2-7; 8 bases map to TRBD2. This CDR3 is built from 13 residues. The germline V gene has CDR1 LNHNV and CDR2 YYDKDF (reference sequence). V dropped 3 bases and J dropped 10; count of bases not matched to a gene: 8. The CDR3 is CATSSVIAGTQYV. For the CDR3, the DNA is TGTGCCACCAGCAGCGTGATAGCGGGGACCCAGTACGTC.

At least ten counts were recorded for this clonotype. The chain links TRBV10-3 to TRBJ2-3; 14 nucleotides align to TRBD2. V lost 6 bases to trimming and J lost 4 bases; unmatched junction nucleotides: 0. Germline V gene sequence: CDR1 ENHRY, CDR2 SYGVKD. The CDR3 runs 14 residues. In nucleotides, the CDR3 is TGTGCCATCAGGACTAGCGGGGGGGCAGATACGCAGTATTTT. It yields the protein CAIRTSGGADTQYF.

The sample holds many counts of this clonotype. The CDR3: CASSLEDSYEQYF. The CDR3 DNA reads as TGTGCCAGCAGCTTGGAGGACAGCTACGAGCAGTACTTC. The genes are TRBV5-4 and TRBJ2-7; D may be TRBD1 (6 bases). V lost 0 bases and J lost 3, with 7 bases in between. Germline lookup yields CDR1 SGHNT and CDR2 YYREEE (reference sequence). The CDR3 runs 13 residues.

The sample holds many counts of this clonotype. V usage is TRBV5-1 and J usage is TRBJ1-2; possible D gene TRBD1, 6 bases. Trimming removed 0 bases from V and 8 bases from J, with 11 bases in between. Germline CDR1 SGHRS, CDR2 YFSETQ. The CDR3 consists of 13 residues. As DNA, the CDR3 is TGCGCCAGCAGCTTGGGTCGAGGGGGAGGCTACACCTTC. Amino acids: CASSLGRGGGYTF.